This record looks at one TCR beta chain sequence and its context. Antigen unknown. The PCR had 60 Vbeta and 13 Jbeta primers. Here immunoSEQ multiplex PCR was the method, and the copy in TCRdb shows in-frame clones only, minus some. This repertoire shows about 130,000 clones, about 80% found once; its top ten account for over 2%. The data belong to a study of cytomegalovirus exposure and HLA in healthy donors. General study points: Reported performance of the classifier showed diagnosis of cytomegalovirus status with high specificity and sensitivity. Beyond CMV serostatus, there was no information to go on about immune exposure.

Germline V CDR1 and CDR2: LNHDA, SQIVND (reference sequence). This CDR3 has 14 residues. V was pared by 0 bases and J by 1 base, with 6 bases between. The sample was PBMCs. The rearrangement links TRBV19 to TRBJ1-1; D is unresolved. This receptor was taken from a man in his thirties or forties in good health and CMV-seronegative. CDR3 protein: CASSIDNGNTEAFF. As DNA, the CDR3 is TGTGCCAGTAGTATAGATAACGGGAACACTGAAGCTTTCTTT.